This TCR beta chain was captured by sequencing in a study of T cells expressing NK-cell markers. TCRdb reprocessed the 5' RACE reads, keeping one entry per CDR3 protein, no DNA. The listing records 550,000 to 600,000 distinct CDR3 sequences. The germline CDR1 and CDR2 sequences are SGHTA and FQGNSA. The CDR3 covers 14 residues. The TCR originated in a man aged 18 to 30 in good health. The sequenced sample was blood T cells: a sorted CD56 or NKG2C T cell subset, CD4+ or CD8+ T cells, or bulk PBMC T cells (not recorded which). V gene TRBV7-2 combines with J gene TRBJ2-2; the TCRdb D gene call, TRBD2, has no DNA to confirm it. The CDR3 loop is CASILIAATGELFF.